This record concerns one T cell receptor (beta chain) sequence. The antigen is unknown. The data belong to a study of CXCR3-negative and CXCR3-positive naive CD8 T cells. Through 5' RACE with UMI labels, the TRB cDNA libraries were prepared. Reanalyzing the 5' RACE reads, TCRdb keeps one entry per CDR3 protein, without DNA. This sample's table has nearly 90,000 distinct CDR3 sequences. This CDR3 contains 14 residues. Per germline, CDR1 MGHRA and CDR2 YSYEKL. Notes on the study in general: Naive CXCR3-negative cells resembled naive CXCR3-positive cells in TRBV-TRBJ usage; memory cells differed. Once cells were cryopreserved, CXCR3 expression went down partly, and most assays used fresh PBMCs. CXCR3-expressing naive cells carried TRB CDR3s more hydrophobic than those of CXCR3-negative naive cells.

The receptor was isolated from a human donor in good health. Some clones in this sample may be carry-over from other donors' samples. Sequences were obtained from naive CXCR3+ CD8+ T cells from blood. As for subset: CD45RO-CCR7+CD27+CD95- naive CD8+ T cells expressing CXCR3 (TNR3+). The rearrangement joins TRBV4-1 to TRBJ1-5. The CDR3 sequence is CASASGGGNQPQHF.